This T cell receptor (beta chain) was sequenced in a study of cytomegalovirus exposure and HLA in healthy donors. Whole-study results and caveats: The listing of 150 or so TCR beta chains classed them as cytomegalovirus-associated. An analysis was carried out later, and it reportedly showed fewer N-insertions in an Asian-associated ancestry cluster than the 666-donor mean. Data from an earlier analysis indicated that most TCR beta V segments were productive either about 87% or about 30% of the time.

For this clone: What it recognizes is unknown.

Researchers ran the PCR with 60 Vbeta and 13 Jbeta primers. Per the original data handling: Later reanalysis found approximately 80 million unique TCR beta chains, 9 million to 12 million of them shared. Repertoires were generated with immunoSEQ multiplex PCR, while TCRdb's copy carries only in-frame clones and drops some. The DNA was the basis for D and trimming; V, J and clone size are from that table. The data contain some 98,000 clones, more than 70% of them singletons. Trimming removed 3 bases from V and 1 base from J, with 10 bases in between. CDR1 is LNHDA, CDR2 SQIVND, per germline (reference sequence). CDR3 length: 14 amino acids.

The V call is TRBV19, the J call TRBJ2-7; a possible D gene is TRBD1 (5 bases). Material: PBMCs. The clonotype comes from a man aged 18 to 29 in good health and CMV-seropositive. The CDR3: CASSIQGPSYEQYF. Here the CDR3 DNA reads TGTGCCAGTAGTATTCAGGGTCCTTCCTACGAGCAGTACTTC.